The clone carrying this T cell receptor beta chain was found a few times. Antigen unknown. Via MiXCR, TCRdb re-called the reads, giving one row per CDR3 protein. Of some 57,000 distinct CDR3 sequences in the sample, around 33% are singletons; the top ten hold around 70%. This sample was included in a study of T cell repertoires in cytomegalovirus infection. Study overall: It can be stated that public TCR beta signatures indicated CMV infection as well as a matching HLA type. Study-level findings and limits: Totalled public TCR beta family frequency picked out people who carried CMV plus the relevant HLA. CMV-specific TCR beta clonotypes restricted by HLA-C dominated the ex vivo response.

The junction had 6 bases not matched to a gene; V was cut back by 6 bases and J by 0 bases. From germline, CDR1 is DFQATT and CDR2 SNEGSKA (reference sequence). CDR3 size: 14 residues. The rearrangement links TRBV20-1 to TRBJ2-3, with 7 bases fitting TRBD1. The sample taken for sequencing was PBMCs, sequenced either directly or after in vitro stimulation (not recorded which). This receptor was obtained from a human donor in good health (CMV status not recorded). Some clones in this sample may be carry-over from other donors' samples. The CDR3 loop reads CSARQGLSTDTQYF. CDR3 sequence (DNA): TGCAGTGCGAGACAGGGCCTAAGCACAGATACGCAGTATTTT.